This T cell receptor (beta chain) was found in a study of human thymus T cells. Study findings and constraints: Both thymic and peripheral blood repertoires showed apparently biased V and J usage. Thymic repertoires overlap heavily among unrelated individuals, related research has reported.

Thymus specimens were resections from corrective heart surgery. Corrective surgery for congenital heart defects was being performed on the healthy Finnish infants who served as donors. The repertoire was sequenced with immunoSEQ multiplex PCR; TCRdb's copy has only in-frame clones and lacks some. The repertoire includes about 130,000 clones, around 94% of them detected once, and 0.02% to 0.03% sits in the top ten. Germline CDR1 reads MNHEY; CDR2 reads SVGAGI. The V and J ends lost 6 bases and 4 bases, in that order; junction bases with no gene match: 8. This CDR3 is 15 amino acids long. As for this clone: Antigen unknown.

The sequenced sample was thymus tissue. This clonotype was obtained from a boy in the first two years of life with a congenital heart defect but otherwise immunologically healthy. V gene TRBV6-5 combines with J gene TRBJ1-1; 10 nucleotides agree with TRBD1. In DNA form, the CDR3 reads TGTGCCAGCAGGCGCGACAGGGGGCGGTGCACTGAAGCTTTCTTT. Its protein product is CASRRDRGRCTEAFF.